This TCR beta chain was sequenced for a study of post-analysis software for immune sequencing data. Whole-study findings and limits: The five TRBV segments detected at higher frequency in patients than in controls included TRBV5-6, TRBV5-1 and TRBV20-1. Among multiple sclerosis patients, normalized Chao1 diversity was significantly below that of controls.

This clonotype showed up just a few times. The antigen is undetermined. The CDR3 is 16 amino acids. V lost 3 bases to trimming and J lost 11 bases; unmatched junction nucleotides: 14. The germline gives CDR1 SGHVS, CDR2 FNYEAQ. TCR beta cDNA libraries had unique molecular identifiers. The source material, about 0.95 to 10 million T cells, gave rise to about 490,000 cDNA molecules. TCRdb redid the calling of the PCR reads with MiXCR, one entry per CDR3 protein. Of some 500,000 distinct CDR3 sequences detected, under 55% appear once; the ten largest clones hold 9.5% to 13%. This TCR was recovered from a girl aged 10 to 17 with multiple sclerosis. The sequencing input was blood. This chain connects TRBV7-6 to TRBJ2-5, with 11 bases identical to TRBD2. Written as DNA, the CDR3 is TGTGCCAGCAGCTTTACTAGCGGGAGCCTCGGGGATGAGCAGTACTTC. Protein: CASSFTSGSLGDEQYF.